These 21 T cell receptor beta chains share one sample of origin, sequenced in a study of OX40 agonist ivuxolimab in advanced cancers. Assay used: immunoSEQ multiplex PCR; TCRdb lists only in-frame clones, some missing. The profile shows 84,000 or so clones, around nine tenths of them singletons. Sequencing used CD4+ or CD8+ T cells sorted from blood, obtained in a trial of the OX40 agonist ivuxolimab. These receptors originate from an adult with an advanced solid tumor such as melanoma, head and neck, liver or kidney cancer.

The chain recombines TRBV19 with TRBJ2-7, with D maybe TRBD1 (8 bases). This CDR3 is 14 amino acids long. V lost 4 bases and J lost 2, with 12 bases in between. Germline V lookup: CDR1 LNHDA, CDR2 SQIVND (reference sequence). CDR3 region: CASSTTGGAYEQYF. The CDR3 DNA reads as TGTGCCAGTAGTACCACAGGGGGGGCCTACGAGCAGTACTTC. The whole variable domain, remainder taken from reference TRBV19 and TRBJ2-7, is DGGITQSPKYLFRKEGQNVTLSCEQNLNHDAMYWYRQDPGQGLRLIYYSQIVNDFQKGDIAEGYSVSREKKESFPLTVTSAQKNPTAFYLCASSTTGGAYEQYFGPGTRLTVT.

J is TRBJ2-5 and V is TRBV28; D not resolved. The germline V gene encodes CDR1 MDHEN and CDR2 SYDVKM. With 4 bases removed from V and 11 bases from J, the gap between germline ends came to 17 bases. This CDR3 is built from 13 residues. Here the CDR3 reads CASSSNVGGRQYF. The CDR3 DNA reads TGTGCCAGCAGTTCAAACGTTGGCGGAAGGCAGTACTTC.

This chain joins TRBV5-5 and TRBJ1-4; 9 nucleotides agree with TRBD1. The CDR3 loop spans 15 amino acids. Germline V gives CDR1 SGHKS, CDR2 YYEKEE (reference sequence). V lost 2 bases to trimming and J lost 7 bases; unmatched junction nucleotides: 6. DNA for the CDR3: TGTGCCAGCAGCTTAACCGGGACAGGGTTTGAAAAACTGTTTTTT. Amino acid sequence: CASSLTGTGFEKLFF.

V is TRBV9 and J is TRBJ2-5; either TRBD1 or TRBD2 may supply D (6 bases each). Germline V gene sequence: CDR1 SGDLS, CDR2 YYNGEE. The V and J ends lost 1 base and 4 bases respectively, with 17 bases between them. This CDR3 is built from 16 residues. The CDR3 reads CASSVHGGQVGETQYF. The CDR3 coding sequence is TGTGCCAGCAGCGTACACGGGGGCCAGGTGGGAGAGACCCAGTACTTC.

The chain joins TRBV5-8 to TRBJ1-1; D remains ambiguous. The CDR3 has 15 amino acids. The V end lost 2 bases, the J end lost 1 base, and 12 bases lay between the germline ends. Looked up from germline, CDR1 is SGHTS and CDR2 is YDEGEE. CDR3 sequence (DNA): TGTGCCAGCAGCTTCGCGGGAAGGCAGAACACTGAAGCTTTCTTT. Translating gives CASSFAGRQNTEAFF. The entire variable domain, with the rest obtained from reference TRBV5-8 and TRBJ1-1, is as follows: EAGVTQSPTHLIKTRGQQATLRCSPISGHTSVYWYQQALGLGLQFLLWYDEGEERNRGNFPPRFSGRQFPNYSSELNVNALELEDSALYLCASSFAGRQNTEAFFGQGTRLTVV.

This chain connects TRBV2 to TRBJ1-1, with 9 bases fitting TRBD1. Germline assignment: CDR1 SNHLY and CDR2 FYNNEI. The ends lost 4 bases at V and 5 bases at J; junction bases unmatched: 5. This CDR3 comprises 14 residues. Here the CDR3 reads CASSVRQGVTEAFF. The CDR3 DNA sequence: TGTGCCAGCAGTGTTCGACAGGGGGTAACTGAAGCTTTCTTT. Full variable domain (remainder filled in from reference TRBV2 and TRBJ1-1): EPEVTQTPSHQVTQMGQEVILRCVPISNHLYFYWYRQILGQKVEFLVSFYNNEISEKSEIFDDQFSVERPDGSNFTLKIRSTKLEDSAMYFCASSVRQGVTEAFFGQGTRLTVV.

The chain combines TRBV6-6 with TRBJ2-3, with D hard to call. V lost 2 bases and J lost 3, with 3 bases in between. From germline, CDR1 is MNHNY and CDR2 SVGAGI (reference sequence). The CDR3 has 12 amino acids. CDR3 coding DNA: TGTGCCAGCAGTTACGGGACAGATACGCAGTATTTT. Its translation: CASSYGTDTQYF.

Concerning this clone itself: Other DNA sequences within the sample encode an identical CDR3. The V call is TRBV9, the J call TRBJ1-1, with D unclear. V was cut by 1 base and J by 1 base, with 5 bases left in between. The germline V gene encodes CDR1 SGDLS and CDR2 YYNGEE. CDR3 length equals 13 residues. The CDR3 is CASSVTGNTEAFF. The CDR3 nucleotides are TGTGCCAGCAGCGTAACGGGGAACACTGAAGCTTTCTTT.

The chain employs TRBV28 and TRBJ2-7; D gene ambiguous. From germline, CDR1 is MDHEN and CDR2 SYDVKM. This CDR3 is 14 amino acids long. V gave up 0 bases and J gave up 2 bases, with 8 bases separating them. The CDR3 is CASSLWGETYEQYF. The CDR3 nucleotides read TGTGCCAGCAGTTTATGGGGCGAAACCTACGAGCAGTACTTC. The full variable domain, in which reference TRBV28 and TRBJ2-7 provide the parts outside the CDR3, is DVKVTQSSRYLVKRTGEKVFLECVQDMDHENMFWYRQDPGLGLRLIYFSYDVKMKEKGDIPEGYSVSREKKERFSLILESASTNQTSMYLCASSLWGETYEQYFGPGTRLTVT.

The V and J genes are TRBV5-1 and TRBJ1-1; D remains ambiguous. The CDR3 has 16 residues. Trimming stripped 0 bases from V and 0 bases from J, with 12 bases between. Germline loops: CDR1 SGHRS, CDR2 YFSETQ. CDR3 region: CASSLVGPSMNTEAFF. The CDR3 DNA is TGCGCCAGCAGCTTGGTAGGACCGAGCATGAACACTGAAGCTTTCTTT.

This chain connects TRBV11-2 to TRBJ1-4; D is perhaps TRBD1 (5 bases). Looked up from germline, CDR1 is SGHAT and CDR2 is FQNNGV. V gave up 2 bases and J gave up 3 bases, with 10 bases separating them. The CDR3 is 15 amino acids. The CDR3 region has the DNA TGTGCCAGCAGCTTAATGGGGCAGTCTAATGAAAAACTGTTTTTT. Translating it yields CASSLMGQSNEKLFF. The whole variable domain, filled in from reference TRBV11-2 and TRBJ1-4, reads EAGVAQSPRYKIIEKRQSVAFWCNPISGHATLYWYQQILGQGPKLLIQFQNNGVVDDSQLPKDRFSAERLKGVDSTLKIQPAKLEDSAVYLCASSLMGQSNEKLFFGSGTQLSVL.

This chain uses TRBV5-5 with TRBJ1-4; TRBD1 matches at 11 bases. Germline V gene data show CDR1 as SGHKS and CDR2 as YYEKEE (reference sequence). The V segment lost 5 bases and the J segment 8 bases; nucleotides outside the gene matches: 8. This CDR3 region has 15 residues. CDR3 loop: CASSWTGGEGEKLFF. The CDR3 nucleotides are TGTGCCAGCAGTTGGACAGGGGGCGAGGGGGAAAAACTGTTTTTT.

The chain links TRBV28 to TRBJ1-6; 10 bases line up with TRBD1. This CDR3 spans 17 amino acids. J gave up 0 bases and V 6 bases, and 5 bases lay outside the gene matches. The germline gives CDR1 MDHEN, CDR2 SYDVKM. The CDR3 loop reads CASRSGQGVSYNSPLHF. CDR3 coding DNA: TGTGCCAGCAGAAGTGGACAGGGGGTCTCCTATAATTCACCCCTCCACTTT.

The chain employs TRBV5-1 and TRBJ1-1, with TRBD1 matching over 7 bases. This CDR3 has 17 residues. In germline, CDR1 is SGHRS, CDR2 YFSETQ. The ends lost 1 base at V and 1 base at J; junction bases unmatched: 10. The CDR3 nucleotides read TGCGCCAGCAGCTTGCAACCCGGGACAGCCAAGAACACTGAAGCTTTCTTT. Translating it yields CASSLQPGTAKNTEAFF.

J is TRBJ2-5 and V is TRBV5-1; 8 positions match TRBD2. This CDR3 spans 14 amino acids. Germline V lookup: CDR1 SGHRS, CDR2 YFSETQ. V was clipped by 2 bases and J by 5 bases; unmatched bases: 5. The CDR3 protein is CASSFGTGGETQYF. CDR3 coding DNA: TGCGCCAGCAGCTTCGGGACGGGAGGGGAGACCCAGTACTTC.

This chain connects TRBV18 to TRBJ1-4, with D possibly being TRBD1 (6 bases). Germline V lookup: CDR1 KGHSH, CDR2 LQKENI. The CDR3 totals 15 residues. Between the trimmed V and J ends, which lost 2 bases and 5 bases, there was a span of 12 bases. The CDR3 DNA reads TGTGCCAGCTCACCAAGGGCAGGACAGAATGAAAAACTGTTTTTT. Translation: CASSPRAGQNEKLFF.

This rearrangement joins TRBV27 to TRBJ2-6; D remains ambiguous. From germline, CDR1 is MNHEY and CDR2 SMNVEV (reference sequence). This CDR3 region has 14 residues. Trimming cost V 4 bases and J 3 bases, with 7 bases left between them. Here the CDR3 reads CASSSIFGANVLTF. As DNA, the CDR3 is TGTGCCAGCAGTTCCATTTTTGGGGCCAACGTCCTGACTTTC.

The chain is built from TRBV5-1 and TRBJ1-2, with D possibly being TRBD1 (5 bases). This CDR3 is built from 13 residues. Trimming stripped 4 bases from V and 3 bases from J, with 10 bases between. The germline gives CDR1 SGHRS, CDR2 YFSETQ. The CDR3 protein is CASSPEGYYGYTF. CDR3 coding DNA: TGCGCCAGCAGCCCGGAGGGGTACTATGGCTACACCTTC.

The chain links TRBV7-9 to TRBJ1-2, with D tentatively TRBD1 (6 bases). This CDR3 has 18 amino acids. V was clipped by 4 bases and J by 0 bases, with 21 bases between them. Germline values: CDR1 SEHNR, CDR2 FQNEAQ (reference sequence). CDR3 DNA sequence: TGTGCCAGCAGCTATTCCTGGGGGACGGACAGAACTAACTATGGCTACACCTTC. It yields the protein CASSYSWGTDRTNYGYTF.

The rearrangement links TRBV6-1 to TRBJ1-5, with D tentatively TRBD1 (5 bases). The CDR3 is 15 amino acids. V lost 5 bases and J lost 7, with 18 bases in between. Per germline, CDR1 MNHNS and CDR2 SASEGT. CDR3 loop: CASSKIPTGEQPQHF. The CDR3 DNA reads as TGTGCCAGCAGTAAGATTCCCACGGGGGAACAGCCCCAGCATTTT.

The V and J genes are TRBV18 and TRBJ1-5; TRBD1 is a possible D gene (5 bases). Trimming cost V 2 bases and J 4 bases, with 12 bases left between them. This CDR3 region has 15 residues. Germline V CDR1 and CDR2: KGHSH, LQKENI. The DNA of the CDR3 is TGTGCCAGCTCACCAGCCCCGGGGGGAAATCAGCCCCAGCATTTT. As protein: CASSPAPGGNQPQHF.